Presented here are 27 T cell receptor beta chains from one specimen sequenced in a study of blood T cells in healthy people across ages. A second PCR of about 6 to 12 cycles used a sample-barcoded 5' primer and a J-beta primer mix. TCRdb independently ran MiXCR on the 5' RACE reads; one entry per CDR3 protein. The repertoire holds more than 550,000 distinct CDR3 sequences, with around a fifth as singletons. Sequenced: blood. Source of these receptors: a man aged 70-80 years in good health.

Ten or more counts support this clonotype. The rearrangement links TRBV29-1 to TRBJ1-1, with D possibly matching TRBD1 (6 bases). The germline V gene encodes CDR1 SQVTM and CDR2 ANQGSEA. CDR3 length equals 15 residues. V dropped 0 bases and J dropped 5 bases, with 16 bases sitting between them. The CDR3 DNA is TGCAGCGTTGAAGAATGGGGGCTTAGGGGTACTGAAGCTTTCTTT. Translating it yields CSVEEWGLRGTEAFF.

This clonotype occurred many times. The V gene is TRBV5-1, the J gene TRBJ2-5; TRBD2 aligns across 10 bases. CDR3 length: 16 amino acids. The V gene end was trimmed by 0 bases and the J gene end by 10 bases; junction bases not matched to a gene: 12. Per germline, CDR1 SGHRS and CDR2 YFSETQ. CDR3: CASSLEPGTSEVVQYF. DNA for the CDR3: TGCGCCAGCAGCTTGGAACCCGGGACTAGCGAGGTGGTCCAGTACTTC.

The table lists this clonotype with a few counts. This rearrangement joins TRBV7-8 to TRBJ2-3; D is possibly TRBD2 (6 bases). This CDR3 is 16 amino acids long. V was pared by 5 bases and J by 1 base, with 16 bases between. CDR1 and CDR2 from the germline V gene are SGHVS and FQNEAQ. CDR3 DNA: TGTGCCAGCAGCCCCATGGGGGGATGGGGCACAGATACGCAGTATTTT. Amino acid sequence: CASSPMGGWGTDTQYF.

This clonotype was counted only a few times. V gene TRBV6-2 or TRBV6-3 combines with J gene TRBJ2-2, with a tentative D call TRBD1 (5 bases). This CDR3 is built from 15 residues. Germline assignment: CDR1 MNHEY and CDR2 SVGEGT. V lost 2 bases and J lost 8, with 15 bases in between. CDR3 sequence reads: CASSYEAGHGGELFF. In DNA, the CDR3 is TGTGCCAGCAGTTACGAAGCAGGGCACGGTGGGGAGCTGTTTTTT.

This clonotype occurred many times. The chain links TRBV11-2 to TRBJ2-5; D remains unclear. The DNA end favors TRBJ2-1, so the J call may be wrong. Germline CDR1 reads SGHAT; CDR2 reads FQNNGV. The CDR3 is 15 amino acids. CDR3 protein: CASSLDQAIPHEQFF. The CDR3 bases are TGTGCCAGCAGCTTAGATCAAGCGATTCCTCATGAGCAGTTCTTC.

This clonotype was picked up a small number of times. The chain employs TRBV20-1 and TRBJ2-5; the D gene is possibly TRBD2 (6 bases). Germline V gene lookup returns CDR1 DFQATT and CDR2 SNEGSKA (reference sequence). The V end lost 0 bases, the J end lost 4 bases, and 18 bases lay between the germline ends. The CDR3 is made up of 16 amino acids. CDR3 bases: TGCAGTGCTAGAGATTCGGGCGGGGCATTTGGAGAGACCCAGTACTTC. The encoded protein is CSARDSGGAFGETQYF.

The V gene is TRBV18, the J gene TRBJ2-5; 7 positions match TRBD2. The germline V gene encodes CDR1 KGHSH and CDR2 LQKENI. This CDR3 contains 14 residues. The trim removed 1 base at V and 2 bases at J, leaving 1 base unmatched. CDR3 loop: CASSPQRGQETQYF. The CDR3 DNA is TGTGCCAGCTCACCACAGCGGGGTCAAGAGACCCAGTACTTC.

This clonotype was detected only a few times. The rearrangement links TRBV7-2 to TRBJ2-5; weak D call: TRBD1 (6 bases). The CDR3 is made up of 14 amino acids. V lost 6 bases, J lost 5 bases, and 16 bases lay in between. Germline V gene data show CDR1 as SGHTA and CDR2 as FQGNSA. In DNA form, the CDR3 reads TGTGCCAGCAGGGAAGTGAGACAGGTCGAGACCCAGTACTTC. This gives the protein CASREVRQVETQYF.

This clonotype was found a few times. The chain carries TRBV20-1 and TRBJ2-5; 9 bases align to TRBD2. The J call may be wrong; the DNA end is better matched by TRBJ2-1. The CDR3 spans 16 residues. CDR1 and CDR2 (germline): DFQATT, SNEGSKA (reference sequence). Here the CDR3 reads CSARGRSGGIYNEQFF. CDR3 DNA sequence: TGCAGTGCTAGAGGCCGGAGCGGGGGGATTTACAATGAGCAGTTCTTC.

This chain connects TRBV5-1 to TRBJ2-5, with 7 positions matching TRBD2. Germline CDR1 SGHRS, CDR2 YFSETQ. The CDR3 sequence is 15 residues long. Trimming took 4 bases from V and 5 from J; bases not matched to a gene: 11. CDR3 loop: CASSQRGTTRETQYF. The CDR3, as DNA: TGCGCCAGCAGCCAACGGGGGACTACCCGGGAGACCCAGTACTTC.

The sample holds a few counts of this clonotype. This rearrangement joins TRBV4-1 to TRBJ2-5, with D perhaps assigned TRBD1 or TRBD2 (5 bases each). The length of the CDR3 is 15 residues. From germline, CDR1 is MGHRA and CDR2 YSYEKL. The germline V and J ends were trimmed by 4 bases and 6 bases, with 18 bases remaining between them. Here the CDR3 DNA reads TGCGCCAGCAGCCGGGACCTAGGGTTTATGAAGACCCAGTACTTC. It codes for CASSRDLGFMKTQYF.

The chain has TRBV4-1 and TRBJ2-1, with TRBD1 matching over 7 bases. The end of the DNA is better explained by TRBJ2-5, so the J call may be wrong. CDR3 length: 17 amino acids. Germline V lookup: CDR1 MGHRA, CDR2 YSYEKL. The DNA of the CDR3 is TGCGCCAGCAGCCAAGGTTTGACAGTTGGGGGACAGGAGACCCAGTACTTC. Protein product: CASSQGLTVGGQETQYF.

This clonotype was seen a handful of times. J is TRBJ2-7 and V is TRBV20-1; D is undetermined. V lost 1 base and J 2 bases, leaving 9 bases between the germline ends. Per germline, CDR1 DFQATT and CDR2 SNEGSKA (reference sequence). The CDR3 runs to 13 residues. The CDR3 spells CSARVLSTYEQYF. The CDR3 DNA sequence: TGCAGTGCTAGAGTCCTATCAACCTACGAGCAGTACTTC.

J is TRBJ1-1 and V is TRBV12-3 or TRBV12-4; D might be TRBD1 (6 bases). V lost 3 bases, J lost 4 bases, and 18 bases lay in between. The length of the CDR3 is 16 residues. The DNA for the CDR3 is TGTGCCAGCAGTTTGAATACACAGGGCGGAATCACTGAAGCTTTCTTT. Translated: CASSLNTQGGITEAFF.

This clonotype was seen a few times. The chain joins TRBV29-1 to TRBJ1-2, with no clear D. The CDR3 has 12 residues. Germline CDR1 reads SQVTM; CDR2 reads ANQGSEA. Trimming removed 4 bases at V and 4 bases at J, with 10 bases between. CDR3 residues: CSVALPGYGYTF. For the CDR3, the DNA is TGCAGCGTTGCCTTACCCGGCTATGGCTACACCTTC.

Many counts were recorded for this clonotype. The CDR3: CASSLGGIDTQYF. CDR3 nucleotide sequence: TGCGCCAGCAGCTTAGGAGGTATAGATACGCAGTATTTT. The genes are TRBV5-1 and TRBJ2-3; D is perhaps TRBD2 (5 bases). The CDR3 has 13 residues. The V and J ends lost 2 bases and 5 bases respectively, with 9 bases between them. The germline V gene encodes CDR1 SGHRS and CDR2 YFSETQ.

V usage is TRBV7-9 and J usage is TRBJ2-1, with unresolved D. Germline values: CDR1 SEHNR, CDR2 FQNEAQ (reference sequence). Trimming shortened V by 0 bases and J by 0 bases, and 15 bases separated the two germline ends. The CDR3 has 18 residues. CDR3 residues: CASSLAGSFLSSYNEQFF. CDR3 DNA sequence: TGTGCCAGCAGCTTAGCTGGCTCCTTCCTTAGCTCCTACAATGAGCAGTTCTTC.

The chain has TRBV19 and TRBJ1-1; TRBD1 might be the D (6 bases). CDR3 size: 15 residues. The V gene lost 6 bases and the J gene lost 3 bases, with 17 bases spanning the gap. Germline values: CDR1 LNHDA, CDR2 SQIVND (reference sequence). The DNA for the CDR3 is TGTGCCAGTAGAGAAGGGGGGCGATTGCACACTGAAGCTTTCTTT. Protein sequence: CASREGGRLHTEAFF.

The V and J genes are TRBV20-1 and TRBJ1-1; D gene unclear. Germline V gene lookup returns CDR1 DFQATT and CDR2 SNEGSKA (reference sequence). CDR3 length: 13 residues. Trimming cost V 3 bases and J 1 base, with 9 bases left between them. This CDR3 reads CSASTDTNTEAFF. DNA for the CDR3: TGCAGTGCTAGCACAGATACGAACACTGAAGCTTTCTTT.

The rearrangement links TRBV3-1 to TRBJ1-4, with a possible D match to TRBD1 (5 bases). This CDR3 has 16 amino acids. V was clipped by 0 bases and J by 3 bases, with 11 bases between them. CDR1 and CDR2 from the germline V gene are LGHDT and YNNKEL (reference sequence). The CDR3 spells CASSQDYGGANEKLFF. CDR3 nucleotide sequence: TGTGCCAGCAGCCAAGATTACGGGGGAGCTAATGAAAAACTGTTTTTT.

The V call is TRBV6-2 or TRBV6-3, the J call TRBJ2-1; 11 nucleotides align to TRBD2. The CDR3 is made up of 18 amino acids. V shed 0 bases and J 4 bases; nucleotides not matched to a gene: 8. Germline assignment: CDR1 MNHEY and CDR2 SVGEGT. This CDR3 reads CASSYSHPTSGIYNEQFF. CDR3 DNA: TGTGCCAGCAGTTACTCTCACCCGACTAGCGGGATATACAATGAGCAGTTCTTC.

This clonotype has ten or more counts. The junction differs from germline at one of its ends, possibly a read error. The V gene is TRBV5-1, the J gene TRBJ1-1; 9 bases are a match to TRBD1. The CDR3 length is 14 residues. The germline CDR1 and CDR2 sequences are SGHRS and YFSETQ. CDR3 region: CASSLDRGNTEAFF. As DNA, the CDR3 is TGTGCCAGCAGTTTGGACAGGGGGAACACTGAAGCTTTCTTT. Together with reference TRBV5-1 and TRBJ1-1, the CDR3 gives the full variable domain: KAGVTQTPRYLIKTRGQQVTLSCSPISGHRSVSWYQQTPGQGLQFLFEYFSETQRNKGNFPGRFSGRQFSNSRSEMNVSTLELGDSALYLCASSLDRGNTEAFFGQGTRLTVV.

J is TRBJ1-5 and V is TRBV5-1, with D maybe TRBD1 (5 bases). V lost 4 bases, J lost 6 bases, and 17 bases lay in between. The germline V gene has CDR1 SGHRS and CDR2 YFSETQ. The CDR3 contains 15 residues. The CDR3 DNA is TGCGCCAGCAGCCTAGCCGGTGGGGGGATTCAGCCCCAGCATTTT. It codes for CASSLAGGGIQPQHF. The variable domain in full, with the rest retrieved from reference TRBV5-1 and TRBJ1-5, is KAGVTQTPRYLIKTRGQQVTLSCSPISGHRSVSWYQQTPGQGLQFLFEYFSETQRNKGNFPGRFSGRQFSNSRSEMNVSTLELGDSALYLCASSLAGGGIQPQHFGDGTRLSIL.

This clonotype was seen a handful of times. V and J are TRBV18 and TRBJ1-2, with D unclear. Between the trimmed V and J ends, which lost 2 bases and 4 bases, there was a span of 8 bases. Germline lookup yields CDR1 KGHSH and CDR2 LQKENI. CDR3 length: 13 amino acids. Written as DNA, the CDR3 is TGTGCCAGCTCACCAGAGGGTTCCTATGGCTACACCTTC. Its protein is CASSPEGSYGYTF. Using reference TRBV18 and TRBJ1-2 for the parts outside the CDR3, the full variable domain is NAGVMQNPRHLVRRRGQEARLRCSPMKGHSHVYWYRQLPEEGLKFMVYLQKENIIDESGMPKERFSAEFPKEGPSILRIQQVVRGDSAAYFCASSPEGSYGYTFGSGTRLTVV.

This clonotype was seen a handful of times. V and J are TRBV12-3 or TRBV12-4 and TRBJ1-1, with 9 bases matching TRBD1. The CDR3 extends over 17 amino acids. J gave up 4 bases and V 6 bases, and 15 bases lay outside the gene matches. The CDR3 DNA reads TGTGCCAGCAGGGAGACAGGGGGTGCTGGGCGCGGCACTGAAGCTTTCTTT. Amino acid sequence: CASRETGGAGRGTEAFF.

Worth noting for this clonotype: Germline and junction disagree at one end, which may indicate a read error. The chain uses TRBV12-3 or TRBV12-4 and TRBJ2-3; D is unclear. CDR3 length: 12 amino acids. The CDR3 coding sequence is TGTGCCAGCAGACTGGTTGCAGATGCGCAGTATTTT. Amino acid sequence: CASRLVADAQYF.

This clonotype was observed many times. The genes are TRBV29-1 and TRBJ2-3; D tentatively reads TRBD1 or TRBD2 (6 bases each). This CDR3 spans 13 amino acids. V was shortened by 3 bases and J by 3 bases, with 10 bases between the two germline ends. Germline CDR1 is SQVTM and CDR2 is ANQGSEA. The DNA for the CDR3 is TGCAGCGTTGACAGGGGAGGAACAGATACGCAGTATTTT. It yields the protein CSVDRGGTDTQYF.